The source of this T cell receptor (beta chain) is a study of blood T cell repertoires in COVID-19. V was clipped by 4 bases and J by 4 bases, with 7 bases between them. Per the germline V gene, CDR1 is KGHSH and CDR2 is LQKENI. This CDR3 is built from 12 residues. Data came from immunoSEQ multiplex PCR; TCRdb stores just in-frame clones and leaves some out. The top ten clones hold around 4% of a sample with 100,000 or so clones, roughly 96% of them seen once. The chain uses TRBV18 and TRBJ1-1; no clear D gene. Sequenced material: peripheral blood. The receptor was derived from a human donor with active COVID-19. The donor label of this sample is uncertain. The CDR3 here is CASSREVTEAFF. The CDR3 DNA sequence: TGTGCCAGCTCACGGGAGGTCACTGAAGCTTTCTTT.